Listed here is a single TCR beta chain. What it binds is unknown. Drawing of blood for sampling happened at baseline, at cycle 4 day 1, and at cycle 7 day 1. Germline V gene lookup returns CDR1 MDHEN and CDR2 SYDVKM. The CDR3 runs 13 residues. After removal of 4 bases from V and 8 bases from J, the junction contained 7 bases not matched to a gene. Generated by immunoSEQ multiplex PCR, the TCRdb table keeps only in-frame clones and is missing some. The top ten hold 2.2% of the sample, which has about 80,000 clones, approximately 85% seen once. The entry originates in a study of OX40 agonist ivuxolimab in advanced cancers. The overall study: It was ivuxolimab, an agonistic anti-OX40 (CD134) antibody, that patients were treated with. Of the participants, 40% to 50% had some prior anti-PD-1, anti-PD-L1 or anti-CTLA-4 therapy, which was allowed.

Study-wide results and limits: Expanded clones were, on average, more numerous in CD8+ T cells than in CD4+.

The sequencing used CD4+ or CD8+ T cells sorted from blood, collected in a trial of the OX40 agonist ivuxolimab. The sequence derives from an adult with an advanced solid tumor such as melanoma, head and neck, liver or kidney cancer. The chain uses TRBV28 and TRBJ1-2; TRBD1 matches 7 bases. This CDR3 reads CASSYGTVGGYTF. DNA of the CDR3: TGTGCCAGCAGTTACGGGACAGTCGGCGGCTACACCTTC.